This TCR beta chain emerged from a study of T cell responses to AZD1222 COVID-19 vaccine (dated by TCRdb to about 2021). With regard to the full study: AZD1222 recipients given second doses at about 4 weeks or at about 12 weeks were pooled, since spike-specific TCR depth and breadth were not found to differ between the two schedules. Trial participants were enrolled by age into 18-55, 56-69 and 70-plus year subgroups, with about 150, 28 and 57 TCR-sequenced participants respectively. A total of under 250 trial participants underwent TCR sequencing, of whom roughly 210 had received two doses of AZD1222 and approximately 26 had received two doses of the MenACWY control vaccine. Overall study results and their limits: Most participants were white British and females outnumbered males, and the authors suggested that clonal diversity may have been underestimated. The whole spike protein was spanned by vaccine-associated CD4 TCRs, and dominant responses were seen in regions 160-218 and 743-854. Because no day 14 peak-response samples were available, the repertoires could be characterized only after the peak T cell response. Conclusions about previously exposed vaccinees are limited because only five to seven AZD1222 recipients were SARS-CoV-2 seropositive at baseline. The 56-69-year group was small, and its depth increase did not reach significance, likely because of low power. Reportedly, close to half of the unique spike-specific TCRs recognized epitopes lying outside the regions that are mutated in the B.1.351 and B.1.1.7 variants. After two AZD1222 doses, both the breadth and the depth of spike-specific TCRs were significantly higher than at day 0 and than in MenACWY recipients.

For this clone: Which antigen it targets is not known. No much larger clone exists at a distance of one base, and base qualities are not known.

The CDR3 regions of human TCRbeta chains were analyzed by immunosequencing. In the original analysis: Repertoire TCRs were checked for matches against a reference library of SARS-CoV-2-specific TCRs that had been generated using the MIRA antigen-specificity platform. Breadth was defined as the fraction of unique TCRs that were SARS-CoV-2-associated. Depth was defined as the fraction of total T cells that were SARS-CoV-2-associated. Using the MIRA data, each spike-specific TCR was mapped to the spike region that the TCR reacts to and placed in a CD4 or CD8 class. Log10-transformed breadth and depth values were compared by one-way ANOVA with Sidak's multiple comparisons tests. The table comes from immuneACCESS by way of TCRdb, which keeps in-frame sequences with V and J called. Part of the clones is missing from these tables; in studies checked, under half for an unresolved V gene and the rest for unknown reasons. The V and J calls and the clone size are those of that table, but D and trimming were determined from the DNA. The sample data list roughly 190,000 clones, and under 95% of these were observed just once. Together, the top ten hold roughly 0.99% of the sample.

A distance of 10 bases separates the germline ends of V and J, which lose 5 bases and 0 bases respectively. From the cysteine up to the phenylalanine, the CDR3 has a length of 15 residues. CDR3 DNA is the only sequence kept; it has 45 bases, read in frame from the first base. The germline V gene provides CDR1 MNHEY and CDR2 SVGAGI. The sample's time point label, decoded: baseline before first vaccination. Vaccinee samples came from UK trials COV001 and COV002, including a single-blind randomized controlled phase 2/3 trial of AZD1222 (ChAdOx1 nCoV-19) in healthy adults. For TCRbeta chain sequencing, PBMC samples from trial participants were taken at day 0 and at day 28 after the second dose.

The receptor's source is an adult in good health. The sequence is built from TRBV6-5 and TRBJ2-2; confidence is insufficient to name the D gene. Sequencing was performed on peripheral blood, taken on day 0 of AZD1222 vaccination. The bases read TGTGCCAGCAGTCCCACCGGTACGAACACCGGGGAGCTGTTTTTT. This gives the protein CASSPTGTNTGELFF.